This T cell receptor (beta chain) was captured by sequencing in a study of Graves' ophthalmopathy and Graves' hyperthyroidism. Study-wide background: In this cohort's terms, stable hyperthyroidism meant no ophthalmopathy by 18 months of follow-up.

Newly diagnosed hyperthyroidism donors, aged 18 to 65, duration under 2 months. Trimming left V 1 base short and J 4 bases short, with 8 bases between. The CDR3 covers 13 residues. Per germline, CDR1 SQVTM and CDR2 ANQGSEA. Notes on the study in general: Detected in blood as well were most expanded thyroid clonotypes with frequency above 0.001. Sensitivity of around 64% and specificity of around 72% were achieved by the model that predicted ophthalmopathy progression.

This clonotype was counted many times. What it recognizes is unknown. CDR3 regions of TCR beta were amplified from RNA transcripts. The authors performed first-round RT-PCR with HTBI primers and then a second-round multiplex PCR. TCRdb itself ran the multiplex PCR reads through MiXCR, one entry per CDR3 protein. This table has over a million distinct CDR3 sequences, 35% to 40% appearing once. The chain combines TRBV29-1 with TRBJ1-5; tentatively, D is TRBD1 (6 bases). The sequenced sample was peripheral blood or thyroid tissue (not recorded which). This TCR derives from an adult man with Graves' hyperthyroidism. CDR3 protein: CSVEGQGNQPQHF. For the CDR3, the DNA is TGCAGCGTTGAAGGGCAGGGGAATCAGCCCCAGCATTTT.